Included here is one TCR beta chain sequence, with context. Its antigen is still unknown. At one of its ends the junction is not consistent with the germline gene, which may arise from a read error. The data originate from a study of response to subunit inactivated influenza vaccine. Study observations and caveats: With each seasonal influenza vaccination, the authors suggested, few new T cells are recruited.

TCRdb reanalysed the RT-PCR reads using MiXCR and keeps one entry per CDR3 protein. Of hundreds of thousands of distinct CDR3 sequences in the sample, roughly 27% were seen once. Per germline, CDR1 SGHDN and CDR2 FVKESK. This CDR3 contains 16 residues. Sequenced here: CD4+ T cells sorted from PBMCs, sampled 5 days after vaccination. This receptor was taken from a man over 45 who received an inactivated influenza vaccine. V is TRBV14 and J is TRBJ2-7; 7 nucleotides align to TRBD1. The CDR3 protein is CASSQGHRDSPHEHYF. CDR3 DNA: TGTGCCAGCAGCCAAGGGCACCGGGACAGTCCCCACGAGCATTACTTC.